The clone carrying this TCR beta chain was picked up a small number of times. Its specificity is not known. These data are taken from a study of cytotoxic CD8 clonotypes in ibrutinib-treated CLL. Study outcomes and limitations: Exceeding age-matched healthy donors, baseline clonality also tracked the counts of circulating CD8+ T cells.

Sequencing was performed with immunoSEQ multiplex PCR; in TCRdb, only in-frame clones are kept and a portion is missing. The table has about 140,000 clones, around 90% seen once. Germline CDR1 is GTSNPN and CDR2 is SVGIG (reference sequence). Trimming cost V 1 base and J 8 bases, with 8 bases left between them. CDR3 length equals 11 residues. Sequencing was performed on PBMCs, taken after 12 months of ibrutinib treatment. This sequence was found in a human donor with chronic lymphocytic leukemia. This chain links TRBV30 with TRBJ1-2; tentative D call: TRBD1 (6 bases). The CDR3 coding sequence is TGTGCCTGGAGTGAGGGGGACGGCTACACCTTC. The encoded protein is CAWSEGDGYTF.